The present T cell receptor beta chain was sequenced within a study of T cells in Graves' hyperthyroidism and ophthalmopathy. TCR beta CDR3 regions were amplified from RNA transcripts. In the first-round RT-PCR of the TCR CDR3, the HTBI primer set was used. TCRdb used MiXCR to reprocess the multiplex PCR reads, holding one entry per CDR3 protein. The repertoire consists of roughly 400,000 distinct CDR3 sequences, with 11% to 15% occurring once and the leading ten covering 25% to 30%. In germline, CDR1 is SGDLS, CDR2 YYNGEE. V lost 1 base and J lost 2, with 9 bases in between. This CDR3 is built from 14 residues. Exclusions: uncontrolled infection, other autoimmune disease, pregnancy, lactation. This clonotype was observed many times.

This chain uses TRBV9 with TRBJ2-5; a possible D gene is TRBD1 (7 bases). Sample: blood. This clonotype was obtained from a man aged 50 to 59 with Graves' ophthalmopathy. The CDR3 region has the DNA TGTGCCAGCAGCGTACAGGGGGGACAAGAGACCCAGTACTTC. Protein: CASSVQGGQETQYF.